The sample holds one count of the clone carrying this T cell receptor (beta chain). This record belongs to a study of blood T cell repertoires in COVID-19. Study-level background: Donors in the United States, Italy and Spain gave samples during acute or convalescent COVID-19. PBMCs, B-cell-depleted T cells, or T cells were the source of the cDNA or gDNA that made up the material.

The CDR3 has 16 amino acids. CDR1 LGHNA and CDR2 YNFKEQ come from the germline V gene. V lost 1 base, J lost 9 bases, and 4 bases stayed unmatched. Authors' methods: Cell counts per sample came from amplifying reference gene primers. Sequencing used immunoSEQ multiplex PCR; TCRdb keeps in-frame clones, though not all of them. V, J and clone size are taken as reported in that table, and D and trimming were inferred from the DNA itself. The table has roughly 310,000 clones, roughly 88% seen once; the top ten hold roughly 4%. The sequenced sample was peripheral blood. This clonotype originated in a woman aged 45-65 years with active or convalescent COVID-19. The rearrangement uses TRBV4-2 and TRBJ2-1; TRBD2 agrees at 15 bases. DNA for the CDR3: TGTGCCAGCAGCCAAGGGACTAGCGGGGGGGCTAGTGAGCAGTTCTTC. Residues: CASSQGTSGGASEQFF.